This T cell receptor beta chain stems from a study of T-cell reconstitution after alpha-beta-depleted transplantation in children. At least ten counts were recorded for this clonotype. Researchers prepared the TCRbeta library using unique molecular identifiers, the study reports. TCRdb ran MiXCR on the PCR reads and lists one entry per CDR3 protein. The sample includes over 550,000 distinct CDR3 sequences, roughly a tenth of them seen just once. The CDR3 is 13 residues long. Trimming left V 10 bases short and J 2 bases short, with 13 bases between. The V gene's germline CDR1 is SNHLY and CDR2 FYNNEI. The starting material was PBMCs from the stem cell graft donor, obtained from the stem cell graft. This sequence joins TRBV2 and TRBJ2-3; D perhaps matches TRBD2 (5 bases). This TCR was sampled from a human donor who donated a stem cell graft to a child with acute myeloid leukemia. The CDR3 nucleotides read TGTGCCACCGGCCTAGCCCTCACAGATACGCAGTATTTT. Encoded protein: CATGLALTDTQYF. Variable domain in full (rest from reference TRBV2 and TRBJ2-3): EPEVTQTPSHQVTQMGQEVILRCVPISNHLYFYWYRQILGQKVEFLVSFYNNEISEKSEIFDDQFSVERPDGSNFTLKIRSTKLEDSAMYFCATGLALTDTQYFGPGTRLTVL.